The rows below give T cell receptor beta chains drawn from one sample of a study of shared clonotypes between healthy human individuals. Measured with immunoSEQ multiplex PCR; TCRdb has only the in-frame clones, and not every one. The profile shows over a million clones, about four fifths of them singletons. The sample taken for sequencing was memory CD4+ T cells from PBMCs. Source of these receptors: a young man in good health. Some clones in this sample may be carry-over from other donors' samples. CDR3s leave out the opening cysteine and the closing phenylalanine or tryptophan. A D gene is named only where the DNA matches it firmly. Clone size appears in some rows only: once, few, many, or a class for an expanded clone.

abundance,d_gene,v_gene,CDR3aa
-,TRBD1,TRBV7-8,ASSLTRGQGPEAF
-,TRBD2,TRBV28,ASRVIAGIYEQY
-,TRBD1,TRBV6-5,ASSYQGDPSYEQY
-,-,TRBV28,ASSLFGVDEQY
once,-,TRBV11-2,ASSPGVQQPQH
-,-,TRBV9,ASSGPKGVRDEKLF
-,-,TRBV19,ASSTRGISYNEQF
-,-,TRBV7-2,ASSLGPPGLSYEQY
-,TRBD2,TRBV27,ASGSGTAYEQY
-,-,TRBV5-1,ASSTWTAGYEQY
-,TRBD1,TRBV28,ASSRRGQGPDTQY
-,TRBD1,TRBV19,ASSIWDRDTDTQY
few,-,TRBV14,ASSQGTSGEETQY
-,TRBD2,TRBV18,ASSPRTSASSTDTQY
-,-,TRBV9,ASSVVGGSLGSGYT
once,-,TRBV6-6,ASSYGDLRAPLH
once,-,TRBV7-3,ASSLISRGVGLPEAF
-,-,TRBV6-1,ASSEVAIRTDTQY
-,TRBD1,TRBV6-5,ASSVDRGGETQY
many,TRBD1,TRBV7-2,ASSIQGGTQY
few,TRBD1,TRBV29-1,SIAYRGLMNTEAF
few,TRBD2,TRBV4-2,ASSQEWTSGGEQF
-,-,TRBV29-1,SVRWGAGTEAF
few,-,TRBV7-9,ASSPGVGGRLAVTAF
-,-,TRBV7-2,ASSQRSEAF
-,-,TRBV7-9,ASSLTHSNNEQF
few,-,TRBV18,ASSPNRDRLYEQY
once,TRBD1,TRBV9,ASSDRQGWNEQY
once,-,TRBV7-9,ASSLLDGRTVY
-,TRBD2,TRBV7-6,ASRKAASGRGTDTQY
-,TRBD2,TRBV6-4,ASSELAGVPGELF
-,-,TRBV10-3,ATLGGREDGYT
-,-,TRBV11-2,ASSRRTVADEQF
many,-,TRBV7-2,ASSSKKGTEAF
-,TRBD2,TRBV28,ATLAVYNEQF
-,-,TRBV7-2,ASSRRADQPQH
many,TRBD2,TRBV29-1,SAKSGGRTDTQY
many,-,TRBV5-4,ASSRDFSYEQY
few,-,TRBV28,ASSRTSNYGYT
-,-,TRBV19,ASSMGGTEAF
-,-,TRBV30,AWSPTGVQETQY
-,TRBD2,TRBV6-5,ASRPSGLVSYEQY
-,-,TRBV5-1,ASSFTIRGPYNEQF
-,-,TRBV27,ASSQGRELF
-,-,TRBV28,ASSLGVRTARNIQY
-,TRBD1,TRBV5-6,ASTGGPTGGNEQF
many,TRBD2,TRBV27,ASSPREGDTQY
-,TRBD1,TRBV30,AWSNRGLFGEKLF
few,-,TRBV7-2,ASSLGRASTDTQY
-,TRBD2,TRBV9,ASSVFWTSGSYNEQF
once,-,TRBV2,ASSEARAVNQPQH
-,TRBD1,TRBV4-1,ASSHEGQIGNGYT
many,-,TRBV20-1,SADQGEKLF
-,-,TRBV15,ATSQGQFYGYT
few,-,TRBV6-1,ASVANYGYT
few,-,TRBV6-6,ASSYQRNEQF
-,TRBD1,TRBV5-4,ASSLGFPGQPTGELF
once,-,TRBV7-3,ASSIRDTETQY
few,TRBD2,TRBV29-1,SVGTSVDSNEQF
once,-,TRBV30,AWSARKVGDEQY